This T cell receptor beta chain appears in the sequencing data of a study of T cell responses to AZD1222 COVID-19 vaccine. Study-level findings and limits: All repertoire sampling was performed exclusively after the peak T cell response.

Germline V gene sequence: CDR1 KGHDR, CDR2 SFDVKD. V dropped 3 bases and J dropped 7 bases, with 6 bases sitting between them. This CDR3 spans 12 amino acids. Remarks on this clone: The antigen is undetermined.

Clones were read by immunoSEQ multiplex PCR, and TCRdb kept only the in-frame ones, dropping some. The sample lists around 94,000 clones; more than 70% were seen once. The clonotype was recovered from an adult in good health. This chain connects TRBV24-1 to TRBJ1-5; D uncertain. The source material was peripheral blood, sampled on day 0 of AZD1222 vaccination. CDR3 DNA: TGTGCCACCAGTGATAGTTCGCAGCCCCAGCATTTT. This sequence encodes CATSDSSQPQHF.